This T cell receptor (beta chain) was sequenced in a study of blood T cell repertoires in COVID-19. Overall study context: COVID-19 samples, acute and convalescent, were from the United States, Italy and Spain.

In the study's own analysis: Estimates of nucleated cell counts were drawn from the amplification of reference gene primers. Profiled with immunoSEQ multiplex PCR; TCRdb holds only in-frame clones, not every one. V and J calls and clone size are given by that table; D and trimming were obtained from the DNA. Of about 260,000 clones listed, roughly 86% are singletons. The CDR3 is made up of 14 amino acids. Trimming cost V 10 bases and J 4 bases; bases outside gene matches: 6. The germline V gene has CDR1 ENHRY and CDR2 SYGVKD. Sequenced: peripheral blood. The V and J genes are TRBV10-3 and TRBJ2-3, with 12 bases identical to TRBD2. The origin of this receptor is a woman aged 60-75 years with COVID-19, enrolled during active disease. CDR3 nucleotide sequence: TGTGCCACCAGGACTAGCGGGAATTCAGATACGCAGTATTTT. Residues: CATRTSGNSDTQYF.